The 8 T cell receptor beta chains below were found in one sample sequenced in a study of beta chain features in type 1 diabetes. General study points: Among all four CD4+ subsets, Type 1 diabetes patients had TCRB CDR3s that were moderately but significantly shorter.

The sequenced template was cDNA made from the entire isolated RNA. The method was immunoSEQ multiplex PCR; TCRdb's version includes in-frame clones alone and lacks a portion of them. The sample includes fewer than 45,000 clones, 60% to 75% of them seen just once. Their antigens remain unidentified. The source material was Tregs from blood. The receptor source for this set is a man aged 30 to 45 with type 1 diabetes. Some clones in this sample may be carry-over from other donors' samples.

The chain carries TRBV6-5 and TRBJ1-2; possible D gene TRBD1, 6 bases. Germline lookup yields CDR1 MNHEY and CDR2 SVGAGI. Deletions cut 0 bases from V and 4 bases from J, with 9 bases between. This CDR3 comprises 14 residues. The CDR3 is CASSYSTGTYGYTF. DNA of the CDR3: TGTGCCAGCAGTTACTCAACAGGGACCTATGGCTACACCTTC.

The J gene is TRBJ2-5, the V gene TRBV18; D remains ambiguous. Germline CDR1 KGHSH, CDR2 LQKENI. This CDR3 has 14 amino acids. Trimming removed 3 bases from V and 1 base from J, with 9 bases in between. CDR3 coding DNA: TGTGCCAGCTCACCTTTCGGGTTCCAAGAGACCCAGTACTTC. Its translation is CASSPFGFQETQYF. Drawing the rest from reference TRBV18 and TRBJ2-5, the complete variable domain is NAGVMQNPRHLVRRRGQEARLRCSPMKGHSHVYWYRQLPEEGLKFMVYLQKENIIDESGMPKERFSAEFPKEGPSILRIQQVVRGDSAAYFCASSPFGFQETQYFGPGTRLLVL.

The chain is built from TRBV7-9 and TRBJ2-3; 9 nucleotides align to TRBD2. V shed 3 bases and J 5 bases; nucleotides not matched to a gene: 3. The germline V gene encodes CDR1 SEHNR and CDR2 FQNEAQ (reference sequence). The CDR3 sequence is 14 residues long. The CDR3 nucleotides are TGTGCCAGCAGCTTGGCGGGGGGGCAAGATACGCAGTATTTT. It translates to CASSLAGGQDTQYF.

The CDR3 region is CASSGIAGYTDTQYF. In DNA form, the CDR3 reads TGTGCCAGCAGCGGGATAGCGGGTTACACAGATACGCAGTATTTT. The genes are TRBV27 and TRBJ2-3; the match to TRBD2 covers 7 bases. After removal of 6 bases from V and 2 bases from J, the junction contained 8 bases not matched to a gene. CDR3 length equals 15 residues. Germline V gives CDR1 MNHEY, CDR2 SMNVEV (reference sequence).

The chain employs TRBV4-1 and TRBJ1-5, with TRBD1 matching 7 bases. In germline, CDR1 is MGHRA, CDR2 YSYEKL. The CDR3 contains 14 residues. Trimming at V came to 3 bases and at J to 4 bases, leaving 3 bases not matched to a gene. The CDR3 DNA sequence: TGCGCCAGCAGCCACTTACAGGGGAATCAGCCCCAGCATTTT. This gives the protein CASSHLQGNQPQHF.

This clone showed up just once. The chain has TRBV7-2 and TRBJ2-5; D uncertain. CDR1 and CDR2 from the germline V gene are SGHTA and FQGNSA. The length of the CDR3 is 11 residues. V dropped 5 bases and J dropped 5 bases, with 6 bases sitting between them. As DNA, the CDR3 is TGTGCCAGCAGCAACAAGGAGACCCAGTACTTC. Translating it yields CASSNKETQYF. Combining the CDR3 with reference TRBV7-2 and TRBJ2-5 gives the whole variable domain GAGVSQSPSNKVTEKGKDVELRCDPISGHTALYWYRQSLGQGLEFLIYFQGNSAPDKSGLPSDRFSAERTGGSVSTLTIQRTQQEDSAVYLCASSNKETQYFGPGTRLLVL.

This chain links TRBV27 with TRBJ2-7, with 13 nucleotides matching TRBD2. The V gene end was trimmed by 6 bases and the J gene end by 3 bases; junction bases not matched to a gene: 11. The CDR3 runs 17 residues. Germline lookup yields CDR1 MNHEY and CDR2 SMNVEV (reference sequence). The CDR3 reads CASRKSPGLAGDYEQYF. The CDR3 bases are TGTGCCAGCAGAAAAAGCCCCGGACTAGCGGGGGACTACGAGCAGTACTTC.

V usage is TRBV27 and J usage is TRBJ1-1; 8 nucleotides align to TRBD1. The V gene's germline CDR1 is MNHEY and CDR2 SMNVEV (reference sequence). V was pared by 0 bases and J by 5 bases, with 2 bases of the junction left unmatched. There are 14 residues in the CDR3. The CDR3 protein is CASSLSGQGTEAFF. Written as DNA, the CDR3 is TGTGCCAGCAGTTTATCCGGACAGGGAACTGAAGCTTTCTTT.